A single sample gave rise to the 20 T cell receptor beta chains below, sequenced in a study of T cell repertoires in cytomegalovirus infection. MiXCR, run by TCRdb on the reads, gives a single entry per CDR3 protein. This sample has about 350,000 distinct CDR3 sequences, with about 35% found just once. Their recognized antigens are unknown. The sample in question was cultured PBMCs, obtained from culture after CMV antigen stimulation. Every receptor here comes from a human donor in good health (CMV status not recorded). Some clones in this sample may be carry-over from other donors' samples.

The CDR3 DNA follows: TGTGCCAAAACGGGCAGTCTACAAGAGACCCAGTACTTC. This codes for CAKTGSLQETQYF. The chain uses TRBV6-8 and TRBJ2-5; D is uncertain. The CDR3 is 13 amino acids. Germline CDR1 MNHGY, CDR2 SAAAGT. Trimming took 10 bases from V and 2 from J, leaving 14 bases between them.

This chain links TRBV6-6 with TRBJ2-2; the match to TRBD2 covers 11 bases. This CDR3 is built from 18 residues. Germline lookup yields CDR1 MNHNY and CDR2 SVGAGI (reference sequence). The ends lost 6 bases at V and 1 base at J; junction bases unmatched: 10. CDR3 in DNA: TGTGCCAGCAGAGCTAACTTCGGGACTAGCGGGAACACCGGGGAGCTGTTTTTT. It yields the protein CASRANFGTSGNTGELFF.

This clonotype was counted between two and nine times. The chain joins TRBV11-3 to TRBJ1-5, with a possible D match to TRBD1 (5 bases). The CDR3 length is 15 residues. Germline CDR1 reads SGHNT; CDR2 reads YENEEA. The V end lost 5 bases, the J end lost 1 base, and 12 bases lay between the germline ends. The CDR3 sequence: CASSPDTGSNQPQHF. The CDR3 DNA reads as TGTGCCAGCAGCCCGGACACCGGAAGCAATCAGCCCCAGCATTTT.

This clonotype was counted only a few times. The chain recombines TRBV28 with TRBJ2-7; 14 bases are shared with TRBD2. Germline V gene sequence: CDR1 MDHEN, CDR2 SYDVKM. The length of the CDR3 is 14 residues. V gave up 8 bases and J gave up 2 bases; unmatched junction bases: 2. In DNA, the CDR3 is TGTGCCAGCCTGACTAGCGGGAGGGCCTACGAGCAGTACTTC. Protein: CASLTSGRAYEQYF.

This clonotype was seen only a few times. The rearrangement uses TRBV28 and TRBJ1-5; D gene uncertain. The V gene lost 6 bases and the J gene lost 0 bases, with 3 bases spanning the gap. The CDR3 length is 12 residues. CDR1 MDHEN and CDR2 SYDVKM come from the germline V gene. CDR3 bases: TGTGCCAGCAGGTCTAGCAATCAGCCCCAGCATTTT. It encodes CASRSSNQPQHF.

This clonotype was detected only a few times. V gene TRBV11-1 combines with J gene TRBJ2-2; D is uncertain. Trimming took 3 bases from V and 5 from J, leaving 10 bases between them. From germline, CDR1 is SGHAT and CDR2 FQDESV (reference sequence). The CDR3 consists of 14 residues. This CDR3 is CASSFSQGTGELFF. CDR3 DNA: TGTGCCAGCAGCTTCTCCCAAGGAACCGGGGAGCTGTTTTTT.

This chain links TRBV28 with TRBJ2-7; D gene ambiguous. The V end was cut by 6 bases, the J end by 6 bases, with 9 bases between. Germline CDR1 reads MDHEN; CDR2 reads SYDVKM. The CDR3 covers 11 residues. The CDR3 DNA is TGTGCCAGCAGACTGATTGGCGAGCAGTACTTC. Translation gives CASRLIGEQYF.

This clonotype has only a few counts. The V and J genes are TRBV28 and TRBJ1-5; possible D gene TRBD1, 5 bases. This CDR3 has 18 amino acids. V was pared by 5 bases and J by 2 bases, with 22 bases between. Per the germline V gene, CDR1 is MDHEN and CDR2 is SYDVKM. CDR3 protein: CASSPPRGRSMGNQPQHF. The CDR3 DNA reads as TGTGCCAGCAGTCCACCTAGGGGCCGTTCAATGGGCAATCAGCCCCAGCATTTT.

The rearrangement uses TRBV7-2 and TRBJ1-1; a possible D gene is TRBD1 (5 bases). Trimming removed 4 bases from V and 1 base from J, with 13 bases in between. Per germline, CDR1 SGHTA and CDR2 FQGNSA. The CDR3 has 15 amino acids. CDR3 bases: TGTGCCAGCAGCTCCGATCCAGGGTCGAACACTGAAGCTTTCTTT. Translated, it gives CASSSDPGSNTEAFF. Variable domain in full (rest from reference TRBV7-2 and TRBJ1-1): GAGVSQSPSNKVTEKGKDVELRCDPISGHTALYWYRQSLGQGLEFLIYFQGNSAPDKSGLPSDRFSAERTGGSVSTLTIQRTQQEDSAVYLCASSSDPGSNTEAFFGQGTRLTVV.

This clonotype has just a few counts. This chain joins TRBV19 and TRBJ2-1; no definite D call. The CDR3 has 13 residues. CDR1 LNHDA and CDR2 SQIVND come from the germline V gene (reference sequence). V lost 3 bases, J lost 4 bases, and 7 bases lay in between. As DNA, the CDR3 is TGTGCCAGTAGTATTGGCGGATACAATGAGCAGTTCTTC. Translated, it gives CASSIGGYNEQFF.

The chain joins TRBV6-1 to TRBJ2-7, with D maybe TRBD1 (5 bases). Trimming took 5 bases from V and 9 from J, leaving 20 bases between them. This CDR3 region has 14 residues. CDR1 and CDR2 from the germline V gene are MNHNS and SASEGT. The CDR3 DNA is TGTGCCAGCAGTCACTGGGGCACGGAGAGGACGCAGTACGTC. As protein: CASSHWGTERTQYV.

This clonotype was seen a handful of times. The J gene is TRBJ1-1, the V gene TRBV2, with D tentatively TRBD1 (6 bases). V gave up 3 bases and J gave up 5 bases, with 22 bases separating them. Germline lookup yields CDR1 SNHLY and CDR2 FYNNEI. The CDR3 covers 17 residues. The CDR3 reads CASSEMRGMERSTEAFF. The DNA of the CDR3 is TGTGCCAGCAGTGAGATGAGGGGGATGGAGAGGAGTACTGAAGCTTTCTTT. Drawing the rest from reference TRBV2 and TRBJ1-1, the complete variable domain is EPEVTQTPSHQVTQMGQEVILRCVPISNHLYFYWYRQILGQKVEFLVSFYNNEISEKSEIFDDQFSVERPDGSNFTLKIRSTKLEDSAMYFCASSEMRGMERSTEAFFGQGTRLTVV.

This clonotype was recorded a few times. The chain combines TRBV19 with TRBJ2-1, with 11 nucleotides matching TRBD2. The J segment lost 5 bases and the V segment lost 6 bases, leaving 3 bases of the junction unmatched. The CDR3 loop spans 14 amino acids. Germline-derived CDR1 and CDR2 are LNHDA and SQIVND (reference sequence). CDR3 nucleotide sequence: TGTGCCAGTAGATCGGGACTAGCGGACAATGAGCAGTTCTTC. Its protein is CASRSGLADNEQFF.

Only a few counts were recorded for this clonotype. The CDR3 here is CASSLRGTGDSPLHF. The CDR3 DNA reads TGTGCCAGCAGCTTACGAGGGACAGGAGATTCACCCCTCCACTTT. The chain carries TRBV7-2 and TRBJ1-6, with 8 bases lining up with TRBD1. Germline V gene data show CDR1 as SGHTA and CDR2 as FQGNSA. Trimming cost V 2 bases and J 8 bases; bases outside gene matches: 5. The CDR3 length is 15 residues.

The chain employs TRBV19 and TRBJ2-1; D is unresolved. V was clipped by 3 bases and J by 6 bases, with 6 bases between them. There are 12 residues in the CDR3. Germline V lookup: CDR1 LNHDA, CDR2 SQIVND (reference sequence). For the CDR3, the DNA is TGTGCCAGTAGTATTGATCGCAATGAGCAGTTCTTC. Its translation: CASSIDRNEQFF.

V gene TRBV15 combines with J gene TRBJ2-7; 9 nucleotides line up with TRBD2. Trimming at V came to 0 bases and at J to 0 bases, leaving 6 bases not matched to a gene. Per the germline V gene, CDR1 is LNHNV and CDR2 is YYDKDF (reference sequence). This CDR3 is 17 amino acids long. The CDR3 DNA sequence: TGTGCCACCAGCAGAGATCGAATACTAGCGGGCTCCTACGAGCAGTACGTC. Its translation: CATSRDRILAGSYEQYV.

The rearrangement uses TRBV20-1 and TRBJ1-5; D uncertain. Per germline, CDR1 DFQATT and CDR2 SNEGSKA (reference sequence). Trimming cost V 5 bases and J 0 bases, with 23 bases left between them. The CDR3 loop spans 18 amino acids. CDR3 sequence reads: CSALRRRSGGYSNQPQHF. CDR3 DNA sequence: TGCAGTGCTCTAAGGAGGCGGAGTGGTGGATATAGCAATCAGCCCCAGCATTTT.

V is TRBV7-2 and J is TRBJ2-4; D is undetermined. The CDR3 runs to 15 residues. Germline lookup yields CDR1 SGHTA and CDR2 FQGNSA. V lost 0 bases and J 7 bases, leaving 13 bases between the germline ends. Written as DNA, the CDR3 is TGTGCCAGCAGCTTAGCTCGGCTGACCGGGAACATTCAGTACTTC. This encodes CASSLARLTGNIQYF.

The CDR3 DNA follows: TGTGCCAGCACGACTAGCGGGAGTGGCGGGGAGACCCAGTACTTC. Translating gives CASTTSGSGGETQYF. This chain links TRBV7-6 with TRBJ2-5; 12 positions match TRBD2. The CDR3 totals 15 residues. V lost 7 bases and J lost 5; bases outside the gene matches: 8. Germline V gene lookup returns CDR1 SGHVS and CDR2 FNYEAQ.

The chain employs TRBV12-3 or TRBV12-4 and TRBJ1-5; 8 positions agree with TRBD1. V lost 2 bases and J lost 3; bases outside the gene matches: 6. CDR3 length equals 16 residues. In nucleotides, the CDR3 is TGTGCCAGCAGTTTAAGGACAGGGTTGATCAATCAGCCCCAGCATTTT. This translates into CASSLRTGLINQPQHF.